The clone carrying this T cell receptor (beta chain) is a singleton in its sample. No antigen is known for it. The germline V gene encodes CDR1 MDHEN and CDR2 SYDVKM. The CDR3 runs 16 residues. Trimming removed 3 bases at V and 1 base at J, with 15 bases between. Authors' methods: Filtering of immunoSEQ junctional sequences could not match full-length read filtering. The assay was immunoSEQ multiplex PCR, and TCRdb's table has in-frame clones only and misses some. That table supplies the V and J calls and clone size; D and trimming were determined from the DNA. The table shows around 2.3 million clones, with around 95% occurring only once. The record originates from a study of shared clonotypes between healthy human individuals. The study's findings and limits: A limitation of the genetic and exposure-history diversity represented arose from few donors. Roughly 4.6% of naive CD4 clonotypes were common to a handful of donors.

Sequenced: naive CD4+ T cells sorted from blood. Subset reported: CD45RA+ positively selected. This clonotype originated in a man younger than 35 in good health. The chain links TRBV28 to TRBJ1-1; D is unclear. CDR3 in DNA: TGTGCCAGCAGTTTGGACCGGCAGGTACGGAACACTGAAGCTTTCTTT. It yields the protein CASSLDRQVRNTEAFF.